This TCR beta chain was observed in a study of tumor and adjacent non-tumor tissue in lung cancer. General observations from the study: Compared with tumor, normal lung showed significantly lower TCR diversity.

This CDR3 region has 15 residues. Trimming stripped 5 bases from V and 1 base from J, with 14 bases between. Germline CDR1 is MGHRA and CDR2 is YSYEKL. RNA was extracted from bulk tissue without any cell sorting. Only a few counts were recorded for this clonotype. Its antigen is undetermined. A much larger clone sits a single nucleotide away, making a read error possible. Likely a read error: the CDR3 ends without its conserved phenylalanine or tryptophan. The library came from three nested PCR rounds adapted from ARM-PCR protocols. TCRdb called the multiplex PCR reads again in MiXCR, with one record for every CDR3 protein. The sample lists 90,000 or so distinct CDR3 sequences; 61% were seen once.

This clonotype was sampled from a man in his 70s with non-small cell lung cancer. V gene TRBV4-1 combines with J gene TRBJ1-1, with D unclear. Sequenced input: lung tumor tissue. DNA of the CDR3: TGCGCCAGCAGCTTTTCCAGACTGCGGAACACTGAAGCTTTCTCT. Protein: CASSFSRLRNTEAFS.